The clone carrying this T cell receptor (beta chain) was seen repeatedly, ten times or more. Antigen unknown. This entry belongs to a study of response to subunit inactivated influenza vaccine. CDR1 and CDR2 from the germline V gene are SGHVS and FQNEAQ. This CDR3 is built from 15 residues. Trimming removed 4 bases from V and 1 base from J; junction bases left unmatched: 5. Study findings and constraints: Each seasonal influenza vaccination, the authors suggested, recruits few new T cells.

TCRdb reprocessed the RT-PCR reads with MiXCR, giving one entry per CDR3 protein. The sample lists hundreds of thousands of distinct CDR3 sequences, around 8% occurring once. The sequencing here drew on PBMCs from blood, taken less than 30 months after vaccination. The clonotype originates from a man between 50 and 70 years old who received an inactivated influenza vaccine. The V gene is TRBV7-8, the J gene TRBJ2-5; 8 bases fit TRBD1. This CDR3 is CASSSPGQGQETQYF. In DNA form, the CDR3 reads TGTGCCAGCAGCTCCCCCGGACAGGGCCAAGAGACCCAGTACTTC. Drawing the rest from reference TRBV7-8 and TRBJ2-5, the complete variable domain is GAGVSQSPRYKVAKRGQDVALRCDPISGHVSLFWYQQALGQGPEFLTYFQNEAQLDKSGLPSDRFFAERPEGSVSTLKIQRTQQEDSAVYLCASSSPGQGQETQYFGPGTRLLVL.